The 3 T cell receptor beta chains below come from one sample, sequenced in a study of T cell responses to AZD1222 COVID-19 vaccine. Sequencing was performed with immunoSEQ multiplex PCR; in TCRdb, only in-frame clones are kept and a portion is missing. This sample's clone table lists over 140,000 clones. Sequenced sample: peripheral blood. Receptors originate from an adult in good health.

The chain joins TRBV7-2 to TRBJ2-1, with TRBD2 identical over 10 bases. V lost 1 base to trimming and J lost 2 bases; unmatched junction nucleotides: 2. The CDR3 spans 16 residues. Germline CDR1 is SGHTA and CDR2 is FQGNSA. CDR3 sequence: CASSLGGTSAYNEQFF. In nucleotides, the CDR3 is TGTGCCAGCAGCTTAGGGGGGACTAGCGCCTACAATGAGCAGTTCTTC.

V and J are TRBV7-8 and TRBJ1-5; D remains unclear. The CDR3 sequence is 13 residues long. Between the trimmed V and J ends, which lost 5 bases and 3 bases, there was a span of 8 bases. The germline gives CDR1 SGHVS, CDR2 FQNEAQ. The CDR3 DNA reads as TGTGCCAGCAGCCCAAATAACAATCAGCCCCAGCATTTT. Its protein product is CASSPNNNQPQHF.

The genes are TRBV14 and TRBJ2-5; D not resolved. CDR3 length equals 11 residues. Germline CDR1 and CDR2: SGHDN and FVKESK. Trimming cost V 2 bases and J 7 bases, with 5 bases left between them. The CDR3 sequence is CASSQRGTQYF. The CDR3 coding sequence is TGTGCCAGCAGCCAACGAGGGACCCAGTACTTC.